This T cell receptor beta chain emerged from a study of blood T cells in healthy people across ages. At the level of the study: Capture by template switching was about one barcoded beta molecule per two T cells.

Study-wide results and caveats: A conclusive naive versus antigen-experienced comparison was prevented by the unsorted PBMCs.

To note about this clonotype: The target antigen is unknown.

For every donor, a draw yielded ten milliliters of peripheral blood. The germline gives CDR1 LGHDT, CDR2 YNNKEL (reference sequence). This CDR3 spans 15 amino acids. Trimming cost V 3 bases and J 7 bases; bases outside gene matches: 6. The authors ran a second PCR of about 7 to 11 cycles using a sample-barcoded 5' primer and a J-beta primer mix. TCRdb reanalysed the 5' RACE reads using MiXCR and keeps one entry per CDR3 protein. The sample records some 890,000 distinct CDR3 sequences, about 28% being singletons. These data were also reused for a study on T cells of mothers and their children. That work contributes: The study found thymic selection shapes TCR recombination output similarly in related and unrelated pairs.

The sequence was obtained from a woman aged 35 to 49 in good health. This chain uses TRBV3-1 with TRBJ2-1; 10 bases are shared with TRBD2. The sample taken for sequencing was blood. The CDR3 loop reads CASSHQRGGLNEQFF. CDR3 nucleotide sequence: TGTGCCAGCAGCCATCAGCGGGGGGGCTTGAATGAGCAGTTCTTC.